This T cell receptor beta chain was documented in a study of blood T cell repertoires in COVID-19. Methods used by the authors: By means of reference gene primer amplification, nucleated cell counts were estimated. The data were produced by immunoSEQ multiplex PCR, yet TCRdb's version contains in-frame clones alone and is incomplete. That table gives V, J and clone size, and the DNA gave D and trimming. The sample holds about 40,000 clones, roughly 85% seen once. Seattle-derived patients entered the study during active infection and were followed longitudinally. The origin of this receptor is a man between 60 and 70 years old with COVID-19, enrolled during active disease. Material: peripheral blood.

The CDR3 here is CASSPAAGGPYEQFF. In DNA form, the CDR3 reads TGCGCCAGCAGCCCCGCCGCGGGAGGGCCCTATGAGCAGTTCTTC. The V and J genes are TRBV4-1 and TRBJ2-1, with TRBD2 matching 9 bases. The CDR3 runs 15 residues. Germline V lookup: CDR1 MGHRA, CDR2 YSYEKL. V dropped 4 bases and J dropped 8; count of bases not matched to a gene: 9.